This T cell receptor beta chain derives from a study of human T cells and chemical hapten exposure. Study context: The study sensitized with 2% DPC on an approximately 2 cm by approximately 2 cm patch of upper inner arm skin. Patch testing placed 0.01% DPC on the upper back, with readings at 6 days.

This CDR3 has 13 amino acids. V gave up 4 bases and J gave up 6 bases; unmatched junction bases: 3. From germline, CDR1 is LGHNA and CDR2 YSLEER. Overall study results and limits: Healthy individuals' immune responses may differ from those of donors, who had alopecia.

In the library, unique molecular identifiers were attached to individual cDNA molecules. TCRdb used MiXCR to reprocess the reads, holding one entry per CDR3 protein. This table has 5,000 to 6,000 distinct CDR3 sequences, around three fifths appearing once. This clonotype was observed a handful of times. Antigen specificity is unknown. Treatment indicated: therapeutic diphenylcyclopropenone sensitization with weekly scalp DPC. The specimen was whole blood, collected before DPC sensitization or 2, 6, or about 24 weeks after (not recorded which). This sequence joins TRBV4-3 and TRBJ1-2; TRBD1 agrees at 9 bases. This sequence originates from an adult with alopecia areata. Some clones in this sample may be carry-over from other donors' samples. This table probably holds off-target reads from a library built for another chain. In nucleotides, the CDR3 is TGCGCCAGCAGCCCACAGGGGGCCCATGGCTACACCTTC. It translates to CASSPQGAHGYTF.